By proportion, the clone carrying this TCR beta chain is medium-sized. Its target is not known. This sample stems from a study of neurological immune-mediated disorders. Whole-study findings and limits: Subjects shared no identical expanded-clone CDR3 amino acid sequences, suggesting private TCR-beta repertoires in all groups. In HTLV-1-associated myelopathy, TCR clonal expansion was greatest, whereas multiple sclerosis had the least, falling below healthy controls.

TCRdb reprocessed the 5' RACE reads via MiXCR and lists one record per CDR3 protein. The sample consists of about 20,000 distinct CDR3 sequences, about 2.5% of them appearing once. The CDR3 contains 13 residues. Germline-derived CDR1 and CDR2 are WNHNN and SYGVQD (reference sequence). The V gene lost 5 bases and the J gene lost 3 bases, with 10 bases spanning the gap. Sequenced sample: PBMCs. This sequence was found in a woman aged 18 to 35 with multiple sclerosis. The genes are TRBV10-1 and TRBJ1-1; no clear D gene. The CDR3 bases are TGCGCCAGCAGTACAAGGTGGGACACTGAAGCTTTCTTT. It translates to CASSTRWDTEAFF.